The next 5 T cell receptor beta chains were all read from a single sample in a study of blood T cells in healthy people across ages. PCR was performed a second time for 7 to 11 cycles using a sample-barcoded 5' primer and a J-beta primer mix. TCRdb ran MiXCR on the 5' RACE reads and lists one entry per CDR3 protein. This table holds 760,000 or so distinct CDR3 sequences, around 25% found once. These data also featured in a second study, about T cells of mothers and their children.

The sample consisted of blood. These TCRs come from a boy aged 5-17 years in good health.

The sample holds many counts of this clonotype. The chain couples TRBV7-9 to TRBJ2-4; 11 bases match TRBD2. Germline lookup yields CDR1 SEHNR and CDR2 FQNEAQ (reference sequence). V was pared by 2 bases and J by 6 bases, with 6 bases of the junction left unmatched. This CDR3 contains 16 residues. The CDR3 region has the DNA TGTGCCAGCAGCTTATTGCGGACTAGCGGGCGAAACATTCAGTACTTC. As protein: CASSLLRTSGRNIQYF.

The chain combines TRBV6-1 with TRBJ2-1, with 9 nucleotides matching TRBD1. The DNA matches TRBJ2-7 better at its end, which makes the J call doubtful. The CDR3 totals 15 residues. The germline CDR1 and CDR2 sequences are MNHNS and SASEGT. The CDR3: CASREQGAGLDEQYF. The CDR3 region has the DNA TGTGCCAGCAGGGAACAGGGGGCGGGTTTGGACGAGCAGTACTTC.

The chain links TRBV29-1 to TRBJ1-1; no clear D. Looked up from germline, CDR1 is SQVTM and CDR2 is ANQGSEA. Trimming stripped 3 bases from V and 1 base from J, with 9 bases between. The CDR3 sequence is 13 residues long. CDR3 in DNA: TGCAGCGTTGAGAGGCAGCAGAACACTGAAGCTTTCTTT. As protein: CSVERQQNTEAFF. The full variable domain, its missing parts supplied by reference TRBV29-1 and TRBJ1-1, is SAVISQKPSRDICQRGTSLTIQCQVDSQVTMMFWYRQQPGQSLTLIATANQGSEATYESGFVIDKFPISRPNLTFSTLTVSNMSPEDSSIYLCSVERQQNTEAFFGQGTRLTVV.

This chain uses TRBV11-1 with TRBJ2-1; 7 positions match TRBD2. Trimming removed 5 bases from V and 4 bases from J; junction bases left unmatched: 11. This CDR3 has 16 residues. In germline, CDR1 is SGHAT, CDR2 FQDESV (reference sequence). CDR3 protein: CASSPLGSGAYNEQFF. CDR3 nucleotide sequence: TGTGCCAGCAGCCCGCTAGGGAGCGGGGCGTACAATGAGCAGTTCTTC.

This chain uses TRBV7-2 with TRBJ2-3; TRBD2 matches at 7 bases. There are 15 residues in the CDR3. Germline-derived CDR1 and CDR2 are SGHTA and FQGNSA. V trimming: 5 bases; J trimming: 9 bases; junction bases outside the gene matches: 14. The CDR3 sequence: CASSPTGGSGKTQYF. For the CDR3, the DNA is TGTGCCAGCAGCCCGACTGGCGGGAGCGGAAAAACGCAGTATTTT. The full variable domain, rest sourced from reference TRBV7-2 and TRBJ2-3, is GAGVSQSPSNKVTEKGKDVELRCDPISGHTALYWYRQSLGQGLEFLIYFQGNSAPDKSGLPSDRFSAERTGGSVSTLTIQRTQQEDSAVYLCASSPTGGSGKTQYFGPGTRLTVL.